A selection of T cell receptor beta chains follows, all from one sample in a study of cytomegalovirus exposure and HLA in healthy donors. Clones were sequenced by immunoSEQ multiplex PCR, and TCRdb holds only the in-frame ones, with some missing. The data show about 80,000 clones, with around 82% seen just once and around 3.4% held by the top ten. The sample taken for sequencing was PBMCs. These receptors came from a man between 50 and 59 years old in good health and CMV-seronegative. Each CDR3 is given with its conserved first and last residue. Each record gives: clone size, V gene, J gene, D gene, CDR3 DNA, CDR3 protein. D genes are given only for firm matches. Size is stated for part of the rows, as once, few or many counts, or as a class when the clone is expanded.

few	TRBV6-1	TRBJ1-2	TRBD1	TGTGCCAGCAGTGAAGCAGGACAGGGATTTGGCTACACCTTC	CASSEAGQGFGYTF
-	TRBV7-9	TRBJ2-5	TRBD2	TGTGCCAGCAGCTTAACCAGCGGGGAGCAAGAGACCCAGTACTTC	CASSLTSGEQETQYF
-	TRBV5-4	TRBJ1-2	-	TGTGCCAGCAGTTTCGACAAAACTAACTATGGCTACACCTTC	CASSFDKTNYGYTF
-	TRBV2	TRBJ2-1	-	TGTGCCAGCAGTTCCTTAGCGACCCGCTCCTACAATGAGCAGTTCTTC	CASSSLATRSYNEQFF
-	TRBV5-8	TRBJ1-5	-	TGTGCCAGCAGCTTTCCCCCGGGGGGCAATCAGCCCCAGCATTTT	CASSFPPGGNQPQHF
-	TRBV11-2	TRBJ1-3	-	TGTGCCAGCAGCCCCGATCAGGGTTTCGACACCATATATTTT	CASSPDQGFDTIYF
-	TRBV28	TRBJ1-3	TRBD1	TGTGCCAGCAGCAGACAGGGTCCTGGAAACACCATATATTTT	CASSRQGPGNTIYF
few	TRBV10-3	TRBJ1-2	TRBD1	TGTGCCATAACACCGGGACAGACGGGTGGCTACACCTTC	CAITPGQTGGYTF
-	TRBV10-3	TRBJ2-3	TRBD1	TGTGCCATCAGGAATTCAGGGGGTGCGCAGTATTTT	CAIRNSGGAQYF
-	TRBV29-1	TRBJ2-2	-	TGCAGCGCCAATCGGGGAGTCGGGGAGCTGTTTTTT	CSANRGVGELFF
once	TRBV7-2	TRBJ2-1	-	TGTGCCAGCACCGCGGCCCGGCGGAGCTCCTACAATGAGCAGTTCTTC	CASTAARRSSYNEQFF
-	TRBV2	TRBJ2-7	TRBD1	TGTGCCAGCAGCCTATGGGACAGGGGCGACGAGCAGTACTTC	CASSLWDRGDEQYF
once	TRBV14	TRBJ2-2	TRBD1	TGTGCCAGCAGCCAAGTTACGACAGGGGGCACCGGGGAGCTGTTTTTT	CASSQVTTGGTGELFF
-	TRBV29-1	TRBJ1-1	TRBD1	TGCAGCGTTGATACAGGGGCCACTGAAGCTTTCTTT	CSVDTGATEAFF
-	TRBV2	TRBJ1-5	TRBD1	TGTGCCAGCAGGGCCCACAGGGGACAGGGCAATCAGCCCCAGCATTTT	CASRAHRGQGNQPQHF